The T cell receptor (beta chain) under discussion was sequenced for a study of blood T cells in healthy people across ages. The ends were cut back, 5 bases at V and 10 bases at J, with 15 bases in the middle. The CDR3 extends over 14 amino acids. CDR1 and CDR2 (germline): SGHTA, FQGNSA. PBMCs were isolated at a quantity of at least 6 million per sample. The authors ran a second PCR of about 7 to 11 cycles using a sample-barcoded 5' primer and a J-beta primer mix. Every sample gave at least 3 million paired-end reads containing CDR3. MiXCR, run by TCRdb on the 5' RACE reads, gives a single entry per CDR3 protein. The table shows some 850,000 distinct CDR3 sequences, with more than 25% occurring only once. These same records also appear under a second study, on T cells of mothers and their children. That work adds: Inherited differences only slightly affect thymic shaping of TCR recombination output. A slight, non-significant increase in overlap was found for related mother-child pairs relative to unrelated pairs.

This clonotype was obtained from a boy aged 10-17 years in good health. The sequencing sample was made of blood. The chain carries TRBV7-2 and TRBJ1-6; D uncertain. The CDR3 sequence is CASSKRAAGSPLHF. In DNA, the CDR3 is TGTGCCAGCAGCAAACGGGCGGCTGGGTCACCCCTCCACTTT.